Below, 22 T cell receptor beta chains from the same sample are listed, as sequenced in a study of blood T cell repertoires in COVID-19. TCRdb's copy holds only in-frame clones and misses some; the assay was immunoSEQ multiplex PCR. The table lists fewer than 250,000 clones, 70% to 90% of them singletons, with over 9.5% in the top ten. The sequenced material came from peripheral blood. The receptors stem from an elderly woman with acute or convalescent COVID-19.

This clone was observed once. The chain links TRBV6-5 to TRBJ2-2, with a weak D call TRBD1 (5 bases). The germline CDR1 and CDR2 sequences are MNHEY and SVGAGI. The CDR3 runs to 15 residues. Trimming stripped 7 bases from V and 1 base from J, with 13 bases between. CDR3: CASTRQGMNTGELFF. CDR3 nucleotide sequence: TGTGCCAGCACCCGGCAGGGAATGAACACCGGGGAGCTGTTTTTT.

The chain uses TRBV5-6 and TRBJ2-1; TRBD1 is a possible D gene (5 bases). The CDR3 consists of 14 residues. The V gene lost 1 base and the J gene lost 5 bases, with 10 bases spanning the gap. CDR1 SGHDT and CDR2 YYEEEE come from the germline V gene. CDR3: CASSLQGPNNEQFF. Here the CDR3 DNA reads TGTGCCAGCAGCTTGCAGGGTCCTAACAATGAGCAGTTCTTC.

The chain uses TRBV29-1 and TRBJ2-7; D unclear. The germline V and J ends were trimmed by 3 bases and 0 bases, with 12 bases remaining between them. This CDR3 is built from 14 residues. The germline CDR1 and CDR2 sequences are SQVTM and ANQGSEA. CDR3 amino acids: CSVERTGFSYEQYF. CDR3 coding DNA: TGCAGCGTTGAGCGAACGGGTTTCTCCTACGAGCAGTACTTC.

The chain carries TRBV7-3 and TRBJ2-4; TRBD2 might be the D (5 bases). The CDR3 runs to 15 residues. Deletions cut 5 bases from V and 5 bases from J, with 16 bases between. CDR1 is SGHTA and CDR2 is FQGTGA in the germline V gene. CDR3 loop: CASSHSAAGENIQYF. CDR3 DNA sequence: TGTGCCAGCAGCCACTCCGCGGCGGGTGAAAACATTCAGTACTTC.

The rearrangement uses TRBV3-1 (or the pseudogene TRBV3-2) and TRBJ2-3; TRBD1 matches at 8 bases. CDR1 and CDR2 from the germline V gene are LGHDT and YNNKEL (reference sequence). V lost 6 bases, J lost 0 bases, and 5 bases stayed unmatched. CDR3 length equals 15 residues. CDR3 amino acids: CASSVTGASTDTQYF. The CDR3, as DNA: TGTGCCAGCAGTGTGACAGGGGCTAGCACAGATACGCAGTATTTT.

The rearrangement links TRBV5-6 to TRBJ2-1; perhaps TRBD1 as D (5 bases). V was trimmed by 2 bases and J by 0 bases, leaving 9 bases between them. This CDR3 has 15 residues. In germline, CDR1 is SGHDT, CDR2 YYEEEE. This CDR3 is CASSFLGVSYNEQFF. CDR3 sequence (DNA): TGTGCCAGCAGCTTTTTAGGGGTCTCCTACAATGAGCAGTTCTTC.

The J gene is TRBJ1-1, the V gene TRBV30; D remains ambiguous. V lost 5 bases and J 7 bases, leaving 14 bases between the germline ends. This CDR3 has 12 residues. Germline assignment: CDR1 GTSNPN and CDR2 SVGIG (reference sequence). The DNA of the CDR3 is TGTGCCTGGGGCCGACGTGAGGGTGAAGCTTTCTTT. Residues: CAWGRREGEAFF. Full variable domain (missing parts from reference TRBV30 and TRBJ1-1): SQTIHQWPATLVQPVGSPLSLECTVEGTSNPNLYWYRQAAGRGLQLLFYSVGIGQISSEVPQNLSASRPQDRQFILSSKKLLLSDSGFYLCAWGRREGEAFFGQGTRLTVV.

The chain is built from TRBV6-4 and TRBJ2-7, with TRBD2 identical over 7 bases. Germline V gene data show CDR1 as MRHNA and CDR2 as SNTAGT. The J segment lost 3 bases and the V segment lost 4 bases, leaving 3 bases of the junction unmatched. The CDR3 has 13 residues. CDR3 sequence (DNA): TGTGCCAGCAGTGCCAGGGAGGGCTACGAGCAGTACTTC. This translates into CASSAREGYEQYF.

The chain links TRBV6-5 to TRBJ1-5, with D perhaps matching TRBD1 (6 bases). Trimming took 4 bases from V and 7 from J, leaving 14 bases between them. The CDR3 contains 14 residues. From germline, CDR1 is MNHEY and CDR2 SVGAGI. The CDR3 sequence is CASSSSGEGQPQHF. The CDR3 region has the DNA TGTGCCAGCAGTTCCTCAGGGGAAGGCCAGCCCCAGCATTTT.

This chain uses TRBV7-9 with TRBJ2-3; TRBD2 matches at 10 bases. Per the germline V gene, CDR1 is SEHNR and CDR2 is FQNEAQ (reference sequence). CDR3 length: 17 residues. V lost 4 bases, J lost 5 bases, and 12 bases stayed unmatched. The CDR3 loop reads CASSSQGLAGVKDTQYF. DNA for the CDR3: TGTGCCAGCAGCTCCCAGGGCCTAGCGGGAGTAAAAGATACGCAGTATTTT.

CDR3 sequence reads: CASSYYAQGLYNEQFF. The CDR3 nucleotides read TGTGCCAGCAGTTACTACGCCCAGGGGCTTTACAATGAGCAGTTCTTC. J is TRBJ2-1 and V is TRBV6-2 or TRBV6-3, with D possibly matching TRBD1 (6 bases). The CDR3 runs to 16 residues. The germline V gene has CDR1 MNHEY and CDR2 SVGEGT. V was clipped by 1 base and J by 4 bases, with 14 bases between them.

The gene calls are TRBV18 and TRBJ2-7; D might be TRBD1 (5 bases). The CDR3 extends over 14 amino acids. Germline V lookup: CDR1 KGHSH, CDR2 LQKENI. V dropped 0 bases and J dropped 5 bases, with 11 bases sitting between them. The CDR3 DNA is TGTGCCAGCTCACCACCAGCCTCAGGGAACGAGCAGTACTTC. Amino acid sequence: CASSPPASGNEQYF.

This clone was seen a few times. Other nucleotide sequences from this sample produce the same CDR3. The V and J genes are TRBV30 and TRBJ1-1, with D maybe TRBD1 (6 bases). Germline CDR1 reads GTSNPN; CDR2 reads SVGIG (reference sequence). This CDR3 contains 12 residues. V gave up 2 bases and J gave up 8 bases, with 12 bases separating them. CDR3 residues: CAWSPGGPEAFF. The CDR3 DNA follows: TGTGCCTGGAGTCCGGGGGGGCCCGAAGCTTTCTTT.

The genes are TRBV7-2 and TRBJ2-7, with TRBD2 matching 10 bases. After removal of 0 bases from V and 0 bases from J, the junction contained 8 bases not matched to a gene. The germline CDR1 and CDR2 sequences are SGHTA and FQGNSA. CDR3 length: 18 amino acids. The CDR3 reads CASSLASLGLAASYEQYF. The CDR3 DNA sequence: TGTGCCAGCAGCTTAGCGTCTCTCGGACTAGCGGCCTCCTACGAGCAGTACTTC.

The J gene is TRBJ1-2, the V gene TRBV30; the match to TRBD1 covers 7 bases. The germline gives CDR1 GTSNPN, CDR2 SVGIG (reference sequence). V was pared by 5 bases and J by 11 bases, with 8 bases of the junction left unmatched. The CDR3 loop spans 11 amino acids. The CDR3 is CAWGWDSRYTF. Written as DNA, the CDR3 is TGTGCCTGGGGCTGGGACAGTAGATACACCTTC. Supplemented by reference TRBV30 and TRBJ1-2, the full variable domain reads SQTIHQWPATLVQPVGSPLSLECTVEGTSNPNLYWYRQAAGRGLQLLFYSVGIGQISSEVPQNLSASRPQDRQFILSSKKLLLSDSGFYLCAWGWDSRYTFGSGTRLTVV.

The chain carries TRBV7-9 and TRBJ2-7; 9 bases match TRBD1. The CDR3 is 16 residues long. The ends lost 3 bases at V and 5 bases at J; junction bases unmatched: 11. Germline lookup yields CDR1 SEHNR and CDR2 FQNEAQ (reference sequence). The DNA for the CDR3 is TGTGCCAGCAGCTTGCCCCCGGGACAGGGTTTCGACGAGCAGTACTTC. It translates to CASSLPPGQGFDEQYF.

The CDR3 reads CASSLGGLARRGYF. The CDR3, as DNA: TGTGCCAGCAGCTTAGGGGGACTAGCGCGCCGGGGGTACTTC. The V call is TRBV7-2, the J call TRBJ2-4; 10 bases are a match to TRBD2. This CDR3 contains 14 residues. Germline lookup yields CDR1 SGHTA and CDR2 FQGNSA. The V and J ends lost 1 base and 15 bases, in that order; junction bases with no gene match: 9.

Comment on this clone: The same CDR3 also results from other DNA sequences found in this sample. The CDR3 reads CASSLRDRDGGYTF. The CDR3, as DNA: TGTGCCAGCAGTTTACGGGACAGGGACGGTGGCTACACCTTC. This sequence joins TRBV28 and TRBJ1-2; 9 bases are a match to TRBD1. In germline, CDR1 is MDHEN, CDR2 SYDVKM. The CDR3 has 14 amino acids. V dropped 2 bases and J dropped 7; count of bases not matched to a gene: 5.

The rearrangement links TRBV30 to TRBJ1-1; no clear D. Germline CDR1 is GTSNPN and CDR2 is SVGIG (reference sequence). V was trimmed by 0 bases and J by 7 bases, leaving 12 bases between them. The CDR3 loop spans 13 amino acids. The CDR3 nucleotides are TGTGCCTGGAGTGTACGACCTAGTGTTGAAGCTTTCTTT. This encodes CAWSVRPSVEAFF.

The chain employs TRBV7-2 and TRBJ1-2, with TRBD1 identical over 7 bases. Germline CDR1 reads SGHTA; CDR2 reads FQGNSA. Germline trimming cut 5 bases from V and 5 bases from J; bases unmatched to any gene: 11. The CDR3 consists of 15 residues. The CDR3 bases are TGTGCCAGCAGCCTCCAAAAAGGGACAGTTTATGGCTACACCTTC. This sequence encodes CASSLQKGTVYGYTF.

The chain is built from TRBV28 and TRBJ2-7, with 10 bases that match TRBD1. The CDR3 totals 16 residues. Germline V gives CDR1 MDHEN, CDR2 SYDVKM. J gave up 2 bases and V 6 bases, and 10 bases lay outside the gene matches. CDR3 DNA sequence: TGTGCCAGCAGGCCCCGTGGGACAGGGGTTACCTACGAGCAGTACTTC. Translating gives CASRPRGTGVTYEQYF.

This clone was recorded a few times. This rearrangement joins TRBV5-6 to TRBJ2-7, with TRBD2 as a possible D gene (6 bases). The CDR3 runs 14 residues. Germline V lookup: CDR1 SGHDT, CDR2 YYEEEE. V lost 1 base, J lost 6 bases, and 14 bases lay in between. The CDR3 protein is CASSLRVAVSEQYF. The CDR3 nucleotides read TGTGCCAGCAGCTTGAGGGTAGCGGTGAGCGAGCAGTACTTC. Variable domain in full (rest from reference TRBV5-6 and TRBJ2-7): DAGVTQSPTHLIKTRGQQVTLRCSPKSGHDTVSWYQQALGQGPQFIFQYYEEEERQRGNFPDRFSGHQFPNYSSELNVNALLLGDSALYLCASSLRVAVSEQYFGPGTRLTVT.